These T cell receptor beta chains were read from a single sample in a study of blood T cell repertoires in COVID-19. Some clones are missing from TCRdb's copy, which holds only in-frame ones; the method was immunoSEQ multiplex PCR. In the table there are 200,000 to 250,000 clones, around 84% of which are singletons. Specimen: PBMCs or T cells enriched from blood (not recorded which). The receptors derive from a middle-aged woman with acute COVID-19. CDR3s include the opening cysteine and the closing phenylalanine or tryptophan. The D gene is left open where the match is weak. Part of the rows lack a size; the others show once, few, many or a class for expanded clones.

D: TRBD2
V: TRBV11-1
J: TRBJ2-6
size: -
CDR3: CASSSSGRSGANVLTF
DNA: TGTGCCAGCAGCTCTAGCGGGAGGTCTGGGGCCAACGTCCTGACTTTC

D: -
V: TRBV2
J: TRBJ1-2
size: once
CDR3: CASSWDSSANYGYTF
DNA: TGTGCCAGCTCCTGGGACTCCTCAGCTAACTATGGCTACACCTTC

D: -
V: TRBV28
J: TRBJ1-5
size: -
CDR3: CASSLGQRSNQPQHF
DNA: TGTGCCAGCAGTTTAGGGCAGCGGAGCAATCAGCCCCAGCATTTT

D: -
V: TRBV10-1
J: TRBJ2-3
size: -
CDR3: CASRGTDLAHLSTDTQYF
DNA: TGCGCCAGCCGCGGGACAGACCTAGCACACCTTAGCACAGATACGCAGTATTTT

D: -
V: TRBV7-2
J: TRBJ2-1
size: -
CDR3: CASTLAMGPFVNNEQFF
DNA: TGTGCCAGCACCCTCGCCATGGGGCCCTTTGTGAACAATGAGCAGTTCTTC

D: TRBD2
V: TRBV13
J: TRBJ2-3
size: -
CDR3: CASSSSRGGQLNTQYF
DNA: TGTGCCAGCAGCTCGTCCCGGGGGGGTCAGCTGAATACGCAGTATTTT

D: -
V: TRBV2
J: TRBJ1-4
size: -
CDR3: CASSEEVYANEKLFF
DNA: TGTGCCAGCAGTGAGGAGGTTTACGCTAATGAAAAACTGTTTTTT

D: -
V: TRBV27
J: TRBJ1-1
size: -
CDR3: CASSGGTTEAFF
DNA: TGTGCCAGCAGTGGGGGGACGACTGAAGCTTTCTTT

D: TRBD1
V: TRBV5-5
J: TRBJ1-2
size: -
CDR3: CASSLGGGSNYGYTF
DNA: TGTGCCAGCAGCTTGGGAGGGGGCTCGAACTATGGCTACACCTTC

D: TRBD1
V: TRBV20-1
J: TRBJ1-1
size: once
CDR3: CSASRDRGTEAFF
DNA: TGCAGTGCTAGTCGGGACAGGGGCACTGAAGCTTTCTTT

D: TRBD1
V: TRBV28
J: TRBJ2-7
size: -
CDR3: CASRAGGNEQYF
DNA: TGTGCCAGCAGGGCAGGGGGCAACGAGCAGTACTTC